The 32 T cell receptor beta chains below were found in one sample sequenced in a study of T cell repertoires in cytomegalovirus infection. MiXCR, run by TCRdb on the reads, gives a single entry per CDR3 protein. The sample carries 510,000 or so distinct CDR3 sequences, approximately 26% recorded once. The sequencing sample was made of PBMCs. These receptors were obtained from a human donor in good health (CMV status not recorded). Some clones in this sample may be carry-over from other donors' samples.

This clonotype was picked up many times. This chain links TRBV7-9 with TRBJ2-5; 7 bases align to TRBD1. CDR3 length: 14 amino acids. The J segment lost 2 bases and the V segment lost 4 bases, leaving 4 bases of the junction unmatched. Germline V lookup: CDR1 SEHNR, CDR2 FQNEAQ (reference sequence). As DNA, the CDR3 is TGTGCCAGCAGCTGGACAGGTCTTCAAGAGACCCAGTACTTC. Residues: CASSWTGLQETQYF.

This clonotype was seen ten or more times. The J gene is TRBJ1-5, the V gene TRBV7-2, with a possible D match to TRBD1 (5 bases). The CDR3 loop spans 14 amino acids. Germline CDR1 and CDR2: SGHTA and FQGNSA. V shed 4 bases and J shed 3 bases, with 10 bases lying between them. The CDR3 region has the DNA TGTGCCAGCAGCTCTCAGGGTGACAATCAGCCCCAGCATTTT. Its protein is CASSSQGDNQPQHF.

This clonotype occurred a few times. The V call is TRBV7-2, the J call TRBJ1-3; D uncertain. Germline CDR1 is SGHTA and CDR2 is FQGNSA. V lost 5 bases, J lost 0 bases, and 11 bases lay in between. The CDR3 length is 15 residues. CDR3 residues: CASSPQLLSGNTIYF. The CDR3, as DNA: TGTGCCAGCAGCCCGCAGCTTCTCTCTGGAAACACCATATATTTT. The variable domain in full, completed from reference TRBV7-2 and TRBJ1-3, reads GAGVSQSPSNKVTEKGKDVELRCDPISGHTALYWYRQSLGQGLEFLIYFQGNSAPDKSGLPSDRFSAERTGGSVSTLTIQRTQQEDSAVYLCASSPQLLSGNTIYFGEGSWLTVV.

The genes are TRBV28 and TRBJ2-3, with TRBD2 identical over 7 bases. This CDR3 has 13 residues. V lost 10 bases to trimming and J lost 1 base; unmatched junction nucleotides: 5. Germline-derived CDR1 and CDR2 are MDHEN and SYDVKM. The CDR3 region is CATAGVRTDTQYF. The CDR3, as DNA: TGTGCCACCGCGGGGGTTCGCACAGATACGCAGTATTTT. Combining the CDR3 with reference TRBV28 and TRBJ2-3 gives the whole variable domain DVKVTQSSRYLVKRTGEKVFLECVQDMDHENMFWYRQDPGLGLRLIYFSYDVKMKEKGDIPEGYSVSREKKERFSLILESASTNQTSMYLCATAGVRTDTQYFGPGTRLTVL.

This clonotype was observed a handful of times. The chain combines TRBV4-1 with TRBJ1-1; tentative D call: TRBD1 (5 bases). CDR1 and CDR2 (germline): MGHRA, YSYEKL. The CDR3 extends over 13 amino acids. V was shortened by 4 bases and J by 5 bases, with 11 bases between the two germline ends. CDR3: CASSPQGGTEAFF. The DNA for the CDR3 is TGCGCCAGCAGCCCTCAGGGTGGGACTGAAGCTTTCTTT.

This clonotype appeared a few times. J is TRBJ1-1 and V is TRBV29-1; D remains ambiguous. CDR3 length equals 13 residues. The V and J ends lost 1 base and 1 base respectively, with 7 bases between them. Germline CDR1 and CDR2: SQVTM and ANQGSEA. The DNA for the CDR3 is TGCAGCGTTGAAGGACGGACGAACACTGAAGCTTTCTTT. Amino acids: CSVEGRTNTEAFF.

CDR3 residues: CASRGQGGPSPLHF. Written as DNA, the CDR3 is TGTGCCAGCAGGGGACAGGGGGGCCCATCACCCCTCCACTTT. This rearrangement joins TRBV28 to TRBJ1-6; TRBD1 matches 11 bases. Germline V lookup: CDR1 MDHEN, CDR2 SYDVKM. V lost 6 bases to trimming and J lost 10 bases; unmatched junction nucleotides: 5. The CDR3 is made up of 14 amino acids.

This clonotype was seen a few times. The CDR3 nucleotides are TGTGCCAGCAGTTTATATAGGGGGCCCAATCAGCCCCAGCATTTT. It encodes CASSLYRGPNQPQHF. The chain combines TRBV27 with TRBJ1-5; TRBD1 matches at 7 bases. Looked up from germline, CDR1 is MNHEY and CDR2 is SMNVEV (reference sequence). Losses at the gene ends were 1 base for V and 3 bases for J; bases not matched to a gene: 3. The CDR3 has 15 residues.

There are a few counts of this clonotype. The genes are TRBV7-6 and TRBJ2-3, with 7 bases that match TRBD2. V was pared by 5 bases and J by 2 bases, with 7 bases of the junction left unmatched. The CDR3 is made up of 15 amino acids. Germline CDR1 SGHVS, CDR2 FNYEAQ. This CDR3 is CASSPRERNTDTQYF. CDR3 sequence (DNA): TGTGCCAGCAGCCCGCGGGAGCGAAACACAGATACGCAGTATTTT. Looking up the rest from reference TRBV7-6 and TRBJ2-3 gives the full variable domain: GAGVSQSPRYKVTKRGQDVALRCDPISGHVSLYWYRQALGQGPEFLTYFNYEAQQDKSGLPNDRFSAERPEGSISTLTIQRTEQRDSAMYRCASSPRERNTDTQYFGPGTRLTVL.

The chain recombines TRBV12-5 with TRBJ2-1; D not certain. This CDR3 spans 15 amino acids. V gave up 4 bases and J gave up 10 bases, with 20 bases separating them. Germline V gene sequence: CDR1 LGHNT, CDR2 FRNRAP. The CDR3 is CASGSWAEPAMEQFF. CDR3 sequence (DNA): TGTGCTAGTGGTTCCTGGGCGGAGCCGGCGATGGAGCAGTTCTTC.

This clonotype appeared a few times. The rearrangement uses TRBV27 and TRBJ1-4, with a possible D match to TRBD1 (5 bases). Germline V lookup: CDR1 MNHEY, CDR2 SMNVEV (reference sequence). V dropped 8 bases and J dropped 8 bases, with 15 bases sitting between them. This CDR3 region has 13 residues. CDR3 sequence: CASGVHAGEKLFF. DNA of the CDR3: TGTGCCAGCGGAGTACATGCAGGGGAAAAACTGTTTTTT.

The gene calls are TRBV19 and TRBJ2-7; D might be TRBD2 (5 bases). Per the germline V gene, CDR1 is LNHDA and CDR2 is SQIVND (reference sequence). The CDR3 is 15 amino acids. Trimming took 3 bases from V and 3 from J, leaving 15 bases between them. The DNA for the CDR3 is TGTGCCAGTAGTATTCTTGGGGAGCCCAACTACGAGCAGTACTTC. Translating it yields CASSILGEPNYEQYF.

V gene TRBV12-3 or TRBV12-4 combines with J gene TRBJ2-1; 7 nucleotides agree with TRBD2. This CDR3 is built from 16 residues. V lost 1 base to trimming and J lost 8 bases; unmatched junction nucleotides: 11. For the CDR3, the DNA is TGTGCCAGCAGTTTAGTATCTAGCGGTCCTGGGTATGAGCAGTTCTTC. Translated: CASSLVSSGPGYEQFF.

The chain couples TRBV6-2 or TRBV6-3 to TRBJ2-3, with 12 bases fitting TRBD2. From germline, CDR1 is MNHEY and CDR2 SVGEGT. The CDR3 covers 19 residues. The junction had 16 bases not matched to a gene; V was cut back by 2 bases and J by 7 bases. The CDR3 DNA is TGTGCCAGCAGTTACGTCGGTCTTAGACTAGCGGGAGTCGTACATACGCAGTATTTT. Translated: CASSYVGLRLAGVVHTQYF.

CDR3 sequence reads: CATTAQGAYNEQFF. DNA of the CDR3: TGTGCCACTACCGCCCAGGGCGCCTACAATGAGCAGTTCTTC. The chain employs TRBV27 and TRBJ2-1, with a tentative D call TRBD1 (5 bases). Germline V gene sequence: CDR1 MNHEY, CDR2 SMNVEV (reference sequence). This CDR3 is built from 14 residues. V dropped 10 bases and J dropped 2 bases, with 15 bases sitting between them.

The CDR3: CASSPGRGTEQFF. The CDR3 nucleotides are TGTGCCAGCAGCCCAGGCCGGGGTACTGAGCAGTTCTTC. The gene calls are TRBV7-8 and TRBJ2-1; the D gene is possibly TRBD2 (5 bases). V gave up 5 bases and J gave up 9 bases, with 14 bases separating them. This CDR3 comprises 13 residues. The germline gives CDR1 SGHVS, CDR2 FQNEAQ. The full variable domain, rest sourced from reference TRBV7-8 and TRBJ2-1, is GAGVSQSPRYKVAKRGQDVALRCDPISGHVSLFWYQQALGQGPEFLTYFQNEAQLDKSGLPSDRFFAERPEGSVSTLKIQRTQQEDSAVYLCASSPGRGTEQFFGPGTRLTVL.

This clonotype came up a few times. A much larger clone differs from this one at a single base, so this may be a read error. V and J are TRBV7-2 and TRBJ2-7, with D maybe TRBD1 (6 bases). The CDR3 loop spans 14 amino acids. Germline-derived CDR1 and CDR2 are SGHTA and FQGNSA. CDR3 sequence reads: CVSSPRTASYEQYF. The CDR3 DNA sequence: TGTGTCAGCAGCCCAAGGACAGCCTCCTACGAGCAGTACTTC.

This clonotype was detected ten times or more. The chain has TRBV7-2 and TRBJ2-5, with D possibly being TRBD1 or TRBD2 (5 bases each). Germline V CDR1 and CDR2: SGHTA, FQGNSA. Trimming pared 3 bases from V and 5 bases from J, leaving 10 bases between. This CDR3 spans 13 amino acids. The CDR3 DNA is TGTGCCAGCAGCTTGGGAAGGGACGAGACCCAGTACTTC. Amino acid sequence: CASSLGRDETQYF.

V and J are TRBV7-9 and TRBJ1-1; no definite D call. Trimming removed 4 bases at V and 3 bases at J, with 9 bases between. The CDR3 is 13 amino acids. The germline gives CDR1 SEHNR, CDR2 FQNEAQ (reference sequence). The CDR3 DNA is TGTGCCAGCAGCTCCCGGGAGTACACTGAAGCTTTCTTT. Protein: CASSSREYTEAFF.

The V call is TRBV20-1, the J call TRBJ1-3, with 7 bases aligning to TRBD1. CDR1 and CDR2 from the germline V gene are DFQATT and SNEGSKA (reference sequence). V shed 4 bases, J shed 4 bases, and the junction held 10 bases outside the gene matches. The CDR3 is 15 residues long. CDR3 nucleotide sequence: TGCAGTGCTAAAAGAAAGACAGGGCTCGGAAACACCATATATTTT. Protein: CSAKRKTGLGNTIYF.

This clonotype was picked up many times. V usage is TRBV7-2 and J usage is TRBJ2-5; possibly TRBD1 or TRBD2 for D (5 bases each). V lost 3 bases, J lost 5 bases, and 13 bases lay in between. The germline V gene encodes CDR1 SGHTA and CDR2 FQGNSA. The CDR3 loop spans 14 amino acids. The CDR3 protein is CASSFVLGVETQYF. CDR3 in DNA: TGTGCCAGCAGCTTTGTGTTGGGGGTGGAGACCCAGTACTTC. Combining the CDR3 with reference TRBV7-2 and TRBJ2-5 gives the whole variable domain GAGVSQSPSNKVTEKGKDVELRCDPISGHTALYWYRQSLGQGLEFLIYFQGNSAPDKSGLPSDRFSAERTGGSVSTLTIQRTQQEDSAVYLCASSFVLGVETQYFGPGTRLLVL.

A remark on this clonotype: A junction end diverges from the germline sequence, so it may reflect a read error. The gene calls are TRBV11-1 and TRBJ2-5; TRBD2 might be the D (5 bases). Germline V gene sequence: CDR1 SGHAT, CDR2 FQDESV (reference sequence). CDR3 length equals 11 residues. The CDR3 DNA follows: TGTGCCAGCTCTATGGGCGGGCCCTCATTCTTC. Its protein product is CASSMGGPSFF.

The chain joins TRBV12-5 to TRBJ2-5, with a weak D call TRBD2 (5 bases). Germline V gene data show CDR1 as LGHNT and CDR2 as FRNRAP. The V and J ends lost 5 bases and 5 bases respectively, with 12 bases between them. The length of the CDR3 is 13 residues. Here the CDR3 reads CASGPTLGETQYF. The CDR3 DNA is TGTGCTAGTGGTCCCACACTAGGGGAGACCCAGTACTTC.

This clonotype has a count of ten or more. The chain combines TRBV7-2 with TRBJ2-2; D is unresolved. Germline values: CDR1 SGHTA, CDR2 FQGNSA. The CDR3 extends over 15 amino acids. V was shortened by 0 bases and J by 4 bases, with 9 bases between the two germline ends. As DNA, the CDR3 is TGTGCCAGCAGCTTAGCGCCCGCTAGCACCGGGGAGCTGTTTTTT. It specifies CASSLAPASTGELFF. The variable domain in full, completed from reference TRBV7-2 and TRBJ2-2, reads GAGVSQSPSNKVTEKGKDVELRCDPISGHTALYWYRQSLGQGLEFLIYFQGNSAPDKSGLPSDRFSAERTGGSVSTLTIQRTQQEDSAVYLCASSLAPASTGELFFGEGSRLTVL.

Here the CDR3 DNA reads TGTGCCAGCAGATCGACGGAGGGGAATGAAAAACTGTTTTTT. Translating it yields CASRSTEGNEKLFF. The chain uses TRBV2 and TRBJ1-4; tentatively, D is TRBD1 (5 bases). CDR3 length: 14 residues. V was pared by 6 bases and J by 5 bases, with 13 bases between. Germline assignment: CDR1 SNHLY and CDR2 FYNNEI.

This clonotype was seen more than once but under ten times. V gene TRBV6-5 combines with J gene TRBJ2-1, with D tentatively TRBD1 or TRBD2 (5 bases each). This CDR3 is built from 15 residues. Germline CDR1 MNHEY, CDR2 SVGAGI. V was cut by 4 bases and J by 6 bases, with 16 bases left in between. CDR3 in DNA: TGTGCCAGCAGTTGGGGGACGGGGATAGGCAATGAGCAGTTCTTC. Amino acid sequence: CASSWGTGIGNEQFF.

The sample holds a few counts of this clonotype. The chain is built from TRBV7-2 and TRBJ2-1; D might be TRBD1 (5 bases). The CDR3 loop spans 15 amino acids. The ends were cut back, 5 bases at V and 4 bases at J, with 15 bases in the middle. Germline CDR1 and CDR2: SGHTA and FQGNSA. The CDR3 nucleotides read TGTGCCAGCAGCCTCGACAGCCAATTATACAATGAGCAGTTCTTC. This gives the protein CASSLDSQLYNEQFF.

This clonotype was seen a handful of times. V usage is TRBV10-3 and J usage is TRBJ2-5; 8 bases agree with TRBD2. The CDR3 totals 16 residues. V shed 0 bases, J shed 2 bases, and the junction held 5 bases outside the gene matches. CDR1 and CDR2 from the germline V gene are ENHRY and SYGVKD. This chain's CDR3 is CAISESPGTRQETQYF. CDR3 nucleotides: TGTGCCATCAGTGAGTCCCCGGGGACTAGACAAGAGACCCAGTACTTC.

The chain has TRBV10-3 and TRBJ2-3; maybe TRBD2 (7 bases). The germline V gene has CDR1 ENHRY and CDR2 SYGVKD. CDR3 length equals 15 residues. Between the trimmed V and J ends, which lost 5 bases and 1 base, there was a span of 13 bases. CDR3 sequence reads: CAISTYGGRTDTQYF. CDR3 sequence (DNA): TGTGCCATCAGTACATACGGGGGGCGCACAGATACGCAGTATTTT.

The chain employs TRBV30 and TRBJ2-7, with 14 nucleotides matching TRBD2. This CDR3 has 13 amino acids. Germline V gives CDR1 GTSNPN, CDR2 SVGIG (reference sequence). Trimming removed 1 base from V and 12 bases from J; junction bases left unmatched: 5. CDR3 nucleotide sequence: TGTGCCTGGAGTGGCGGGACTAGCGGGAGTGTGTACTTC. It translates to CAWSGGTSGSVYF.

This clonotype was seen only a few times. CDR3: CASSLSGRPGTDTQYF. The CDR3 coding sequence is TGTGCCAGCAGTTTGTCCGGGAGGCCGGGCACAGATACGCAGTATTTT. This chain uses TRBV12-3 or TRBV12-4 with TRBJ2-3, with 7 bases identical to TRBD2. The trim removed 3 bases at V and 1 base at J, leaving 7 bases unmatched. The CDR3 is 16 residues long.

There are a few counts of this clonotype. The chain couples TRBV20-1 to TRBJ2-5, with D uncertain. Trimming shortened V by 0 bases and J by 3 bases, and 8 bases separated the two germline ends. This CDR3 region has 13 residues. Germline loops: CDR1 DFQATT, CDR2 SNEGSKA (reference sequence). CDR3 coding DNA: TGCAGTGCTAGAGATGTGGGTAAAGAGACCCAGTACTTC. Translating it yields CSARDVGKETQYF.